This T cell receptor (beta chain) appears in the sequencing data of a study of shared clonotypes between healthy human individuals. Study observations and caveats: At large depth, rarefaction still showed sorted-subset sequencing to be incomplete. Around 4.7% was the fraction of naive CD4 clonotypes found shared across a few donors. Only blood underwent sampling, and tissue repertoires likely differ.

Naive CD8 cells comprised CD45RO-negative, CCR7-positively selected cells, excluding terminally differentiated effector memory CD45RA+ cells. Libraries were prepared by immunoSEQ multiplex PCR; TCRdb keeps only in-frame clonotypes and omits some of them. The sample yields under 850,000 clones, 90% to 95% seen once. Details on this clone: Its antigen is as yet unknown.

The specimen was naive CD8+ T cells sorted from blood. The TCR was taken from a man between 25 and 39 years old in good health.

The CDR3 coding sequence is TGTGCCAGCAGTAAGGGACTAGCGGAGGGCACAGATACGCAGTATTTT. Translation gives CASSKGLAEGTDTQYF. The chain combines TRBV28 with TRBJ2-3; 11 nucleotides agree with TRBD2. V shed 5 bases and J 1 base; nucleotides not matched to a gene: 5. The germline gives CDR1 MDHEN, CDR2 SYDVKM. This CDR3 has 16 residues.